A few counts support the clone carrying this TCR beta chain. TCR alpha and TCR beta cDNA libraries carrying sample barcodes and UMIs came from 5'RACE with constant-segment primers. From the 5' RACE reads, TCRdb called clonotypes with MiXCR, one entry per CDR3 protein. The sample includes 150,000 to 200,000 distinct CDR3 sequences, 18% of them seen just once. This specimen comes from a study of T-cell memory formation after mild COVID-19. V gave up 5 bases and J gave up 6 bases; unmatched junction bases: 7. The V gene's germline CDR1 is SGHVS and CDR2 FQNEAQ. The CDR3 is made up of 15 amino acids. The V and J genes are TRBV7-8 and TRBJ1-6; 7 bases fit TRBD1. The sequenced material came from PBMCs or a T cell subset sorted from them (not recorded which). This receptor was identified in a young man who had mild COVID-19 (a few samples of this study predate the infection). Cell type and time point are not known. This CDR3 reads CASSRVRDSNSPLHF. In DNA, the CDR3 is TGTGCCAGCAGCCGCGTCCGGGACAGTAATTCACCCCTCCACTTT. The full variable domain, with the rest looked up from reference TRBV7-8 and TRBJ1-6, is GAGVSQSPRYKVAKRGQDVALRCDPISGHVSLFWYQQALGQGPEFLTYFQNEAQLDKSGLPSDRFFAERPEGSVSTLKIQRTQQEDSAVYLCASSRVRDSNSPLHFGNGTRLTVT.